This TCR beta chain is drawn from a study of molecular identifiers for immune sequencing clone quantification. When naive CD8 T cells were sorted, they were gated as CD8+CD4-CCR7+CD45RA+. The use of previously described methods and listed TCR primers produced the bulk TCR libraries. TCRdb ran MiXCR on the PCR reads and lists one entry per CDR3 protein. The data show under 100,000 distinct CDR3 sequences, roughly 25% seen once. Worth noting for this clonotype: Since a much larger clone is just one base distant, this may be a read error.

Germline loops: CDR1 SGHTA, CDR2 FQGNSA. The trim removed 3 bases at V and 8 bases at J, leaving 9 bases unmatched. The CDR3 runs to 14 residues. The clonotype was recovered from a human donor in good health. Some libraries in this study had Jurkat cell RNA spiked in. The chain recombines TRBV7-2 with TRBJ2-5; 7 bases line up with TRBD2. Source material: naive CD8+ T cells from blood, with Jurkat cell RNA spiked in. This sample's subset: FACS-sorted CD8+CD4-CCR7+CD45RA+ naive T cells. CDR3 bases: TGTGCCAGCAGCTTTGGTGGGGAGGGACGAACCCAGTACTTC. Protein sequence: CASSFGGEGRTQYF.